The present T cell receptor (beta chain) was sequenced within a study of liver allograft versus peripheral blood T cells. Study details: Comparing T cell receptor repertoires in transplanted livers with those in recipients' peripheral blood was part of the design. General study points: Within liver allografts, T cell receptor repertoires were reportedly different from those in peripheral blood.

This clonotype has just a few counts. Antigen unknown. TCRdb itself ran the reads through MiXCR, one entry per CDR3 protein. This sample yields 13,000 or so distinct CDR3 sequences, of which 18% are seen a single time; roughly 2% belongs to the top ten. The ends were cut back, 6 bases at V and 7 bases at J, with 10 bases in the middle. CDR3 length: 13 residues. Germline V gene sequence: CDR1 MNHEY, CDR2 SMNVEV (reference sequence). The receptor's source is a human patient who had a liver transplant. Some of these T cells may belong to the graft donor. This chain links TRBV27 with TRBJ1-6; D possibly corresponds to TRBD1 (6 bases). DNA of the CDR3: TGTGCCAGCAGGCTTACAGGGAATTCACCCCTCCACTTT. This encodes CASRLTGNSPLHF.